The T cell receptor beta chain under discussion was sequenced for a study of T cells in Graves' hyperthyroidism and ophthalmopathy. Researchers took RNA transcripts and amplified the TCR beta CDR3 regions from them. A first-round RT-PCR of the TCR CDR3 used the HTBI primer set. TCRdb itself ran the multiplex PCR reads through MiXCR, one entry per CDR3 protein. The data show under 40,000 distinct CDR3 sequences, with 52% seen just once and around a sixth held by the top ten. As to this clonotype: Its antigen is unknown.

The source of the PBMCs was 10 ml of fresh peripheral blood. The V gene end was trimmed by 3 bases and the J gene end by 1 base; junction bases not matched to a gene: 19. The CDR3 loop spans 19 amino acids. The germline gives CDR1 DFQATT, CDR2 SNEGSKA (reference sequence). Study conclusions and caveats: With a median lead of 6.5 months before onset, the model predicted ophthalmopathy. Ophthalmopathy was distinguished from stable hyperthyroidism by 13 V-J signatures. Clonotypes that were expanded in thyroid above 0.001 mostly appeared in blood too.

The sequencing sample was made of blood. This chain joins TRBV20-1 and TRBJ2-7; 9 bases are a match to TRBD1. The sequence derives from a man aged 35-49 years with Graves' ophthalmopathy. The CDR3 sequence: CSASGLPPKGTGLSYEQYF. The CDR3 nucleotides are TGCAGTGCTAGTGGTTTACCGCCCAAAGGGACAGGGCTTTCCTACGAGCAGTACTTC.